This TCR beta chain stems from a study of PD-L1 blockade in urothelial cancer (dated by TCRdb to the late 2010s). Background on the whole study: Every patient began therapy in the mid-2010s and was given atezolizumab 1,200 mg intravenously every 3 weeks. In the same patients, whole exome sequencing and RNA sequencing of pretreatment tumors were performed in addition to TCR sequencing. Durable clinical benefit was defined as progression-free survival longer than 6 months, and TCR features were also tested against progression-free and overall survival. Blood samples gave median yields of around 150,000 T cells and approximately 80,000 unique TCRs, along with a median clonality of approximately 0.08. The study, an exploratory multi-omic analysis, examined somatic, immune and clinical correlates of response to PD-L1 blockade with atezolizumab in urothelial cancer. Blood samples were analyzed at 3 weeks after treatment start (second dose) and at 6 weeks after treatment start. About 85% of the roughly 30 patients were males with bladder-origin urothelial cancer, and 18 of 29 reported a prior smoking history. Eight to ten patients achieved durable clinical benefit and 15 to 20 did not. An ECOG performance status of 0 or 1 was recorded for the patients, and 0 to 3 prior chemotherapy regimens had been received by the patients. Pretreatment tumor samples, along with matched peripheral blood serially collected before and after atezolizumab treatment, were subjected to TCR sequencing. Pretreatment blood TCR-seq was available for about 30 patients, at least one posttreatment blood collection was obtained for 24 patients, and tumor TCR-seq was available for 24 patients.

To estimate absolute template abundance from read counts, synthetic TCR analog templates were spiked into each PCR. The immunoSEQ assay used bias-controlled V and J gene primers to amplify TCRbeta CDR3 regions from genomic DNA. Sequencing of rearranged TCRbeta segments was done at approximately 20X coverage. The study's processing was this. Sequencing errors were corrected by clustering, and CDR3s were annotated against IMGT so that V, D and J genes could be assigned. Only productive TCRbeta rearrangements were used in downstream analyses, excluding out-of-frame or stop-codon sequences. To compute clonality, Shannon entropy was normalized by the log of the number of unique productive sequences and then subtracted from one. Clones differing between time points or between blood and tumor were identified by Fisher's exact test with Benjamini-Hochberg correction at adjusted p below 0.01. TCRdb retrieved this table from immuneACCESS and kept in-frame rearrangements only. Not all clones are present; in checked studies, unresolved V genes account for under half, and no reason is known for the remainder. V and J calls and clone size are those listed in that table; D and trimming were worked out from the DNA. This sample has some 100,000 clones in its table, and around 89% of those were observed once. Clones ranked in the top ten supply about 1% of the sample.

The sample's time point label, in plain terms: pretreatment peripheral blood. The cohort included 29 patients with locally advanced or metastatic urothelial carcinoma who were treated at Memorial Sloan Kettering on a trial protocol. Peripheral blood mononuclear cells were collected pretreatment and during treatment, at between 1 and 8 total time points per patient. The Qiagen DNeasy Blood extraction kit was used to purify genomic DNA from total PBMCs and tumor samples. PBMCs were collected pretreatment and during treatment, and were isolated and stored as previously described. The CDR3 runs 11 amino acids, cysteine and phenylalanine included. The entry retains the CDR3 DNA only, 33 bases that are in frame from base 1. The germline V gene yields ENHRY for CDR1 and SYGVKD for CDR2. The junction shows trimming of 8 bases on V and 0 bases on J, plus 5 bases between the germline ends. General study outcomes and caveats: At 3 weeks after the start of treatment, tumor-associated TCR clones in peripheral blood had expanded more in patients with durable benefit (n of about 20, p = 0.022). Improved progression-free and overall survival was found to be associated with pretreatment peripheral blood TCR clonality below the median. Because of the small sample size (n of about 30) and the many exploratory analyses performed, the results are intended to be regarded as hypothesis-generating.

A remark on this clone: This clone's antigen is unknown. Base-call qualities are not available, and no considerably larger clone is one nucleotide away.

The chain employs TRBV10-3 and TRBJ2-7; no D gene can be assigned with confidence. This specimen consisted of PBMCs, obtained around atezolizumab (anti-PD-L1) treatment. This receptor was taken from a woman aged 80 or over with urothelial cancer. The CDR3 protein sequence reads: CAISSSYEQYF. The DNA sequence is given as TGTGCCATCTCGAGCTCCTACGAGCAGTACTTC.